These 8 T cell receptor beta chains were sequenced from one sample in a study of spatial heterogeneity in lung cancer (dated by TCRdb to between 2019 and 2020). The library came from 5' RACE. These reads were obtained on a NextSeq 500. The raw public reads went through TCRdb reprocessing: fastp at Q25, MiXCR clone calling, in-frame beta chains kept. For every CDR3 protein sequence, its rows merge into one entry that carries the most common genes and DNA. Counted in this sample were 25,000 or so distinct CDR3 sequences; 7.5% to 9.5% of them appeared once. The top ten clones comprise around 34% of the sample. The time point label, read with the paper, signifies: sample taken at primary tumor resection. For TCR sequencing, whole RNA was extracted from tumor and nontumor lung tissue, or from cryopreserved PBMC samples, and no cell sorting was done. The sequences come from PBMCs, collected at surgery. Receptors were obtained from a female donor with early-stage non-small cell lung cancer.

Of note for this clonotype: A read error may account for a junction end that differs from germline. The chain carries TRBV4-1 and TRBJ2-1; D may match TRBD1 or TRBD2 (5 bases each). The V gene's germline CDR1 is MGHRA and CDR2 YSYEKL. CDR3 length equals 14 residues. This CDR3 reads CASRDRETYYEQFF. For the CDR3, the DNA is TGCGCCAGCCGGGACCGAGAAACCTACTATGAGCAGTTCTTC.

In its sample, this clonotype was seen a few times. This chain uses TRBV7-3 with TRBJ2-7; 8 positions match TRBD2. Per the germline V gene, CDR1 is SGHTA and CDR2 is FQGTGA. The CDR3 length is 19 residues. Trimming removed 1 base from V and 3 bases from J; junction bases left unmatched: 17. The CDR3 is CASSLMSVSGIRDDYEQYF. DNA for the CDR3: TGTGCCAGCAGCTTAATGAGCGTTAGCGGGATCCGCGACGACTACGAGCAGTACTTC.

This clonotype was counted a few times. The CDR3 coding sequence is TGTGCCAGCAGCTTACAGGGGGCTATAACAGATACGCAGTATTTT. It is translated as CASSLQGAITDTQYF. The V gene is TRBV7-2, the J gene TRBJ2-3, with 8 nucleotides matching TRBD1. This CDR3 has 15 amino acids. Germline loops: CDR1 SGHTA, CDR2 FQGNSA. V gave up 2 bases and J gave up 3 bases; unmatched junction bases: 4.

This clonotype was found many times. The V and J genes are TRBV12-3 or TRBV12-4 and TRBJ1-5; D not certain. V lost 5 bases and J 5 bases, leaving 16 bases between the germline ends. The CDR3 extends over 15 amino acids. CDR3 loop: CASSPQGGSHQPQHF. The CDR3 DNA sequence: TGTGCCAGCAGTCCTCAAGGAGGGTCTCATCAGCCCCAGCATTTT.

In this sample, this clonotype turned up many times. The chain links TRBV4-3 to TRBJ2-6; weak D call: TRBD2 (5 bases). Per the germline V gene, CDR1 is LGHNA and CDR2 is YSLEER. The CDR3 contains 20 residues. With 0 bases removed from V and 2 bases from J, the gap between germline ends came to 20 bases. Here the CDR3 reads CASSQDRGWTHFPGANVLTF. For the CDR3, the DNA is TGCGCCAGCAGCCAAGATCGGGGATGGACTCACTTCCCTGGGGCCAACGTCCTGACTTTC.

This clonotype occurred many times. The chain carries TRBV5-1 and TRBJ2-3; maybe TRBD2 (6 bases). This CDR3 is built from 14 residues. Between the trimmed V and J ends, which lost 0 bases and 3 bases, there was a span of 8 bases. Germline V lookup: CDR1 SGHRS, CDR2 YFSETQ. The CDR3 nucleotides read TGCGCCAGCAGCTTGGGGAGCGGGACAGATACGCAGTATTTT. It specifies CASSLGSGTDTQYF.

This clonotype has at least ten counts. The rearrangement uses TRBV7-8 and TRBJ1-5, with TRBD1 matching 9 bases. The CDR3 has 14 amino acids. The ends lost 5 bases at V and 4 bases at J; junction bases unmatched: 3. Germline values: CDR1 SGHVS, CDR2 FQNEAQ. The CDR3: CASSQDRGNQPQHF. The CDR3 DNA is TGTGCCAGCAGCCAGGACAGGGGAAATCAGCCCCAGCATTTT.

The rearrangement links TRBV29-1 to TRBJ1-4; TRBD1 agrees at 7 bases. Germline CDR1 is SQVTM and CDR2 is ANQGSEA. The junction had 3 bases not matched to a gene; V was cut back by 6 bases and J by 5 bases. The CDR3 loop spans 12 amino acids. CDR3: CSVTGLNEKLFF. In DNA, the CDR3 is TGCAGCGTGACAGGGTTAAATGAAAAACTGTTTTTT.